Below, 13 T cell receptor beta chains from the same sample are listed, as sequenced in a study of cytomegalovirus exposure and HLA in healthy donors. The PCR employed 60 Vbeta primers together with 13 Jbeta primers. Profiling relied on immunoSEQ multiplex PCR, and the TCRdb table lists in-frame clones only, not all of them. The table shows about 190,000 clones, with more than 75% occurring only once. Sequencing was done on a sample of PBMCs. All receptors come from a woman in her fifties or sixties in good health and CMV-seropositive.

This clone was found once. The chain employs TRBV11-3 and TRBJ1-1; D perhaps matches TRBD1 (5 bases). The CDR3 runs 12 residues. V was clipped by 1 base and J by 10 bases, with 10 bases between them. Germline CDR1 and CDR2: SGHNT and YENEEA. This chain's CDR3 is CASSLGRGSAFF. CDR3 nucleotides: TGTGCCAGCAGCTTAGGAAGGGGTTCAGCTTTCTTT.

The rearrangement links TRBV6-1 to TRBJ2-5; 8 bases agree with TRBD1. The better agreement between TRBJ2-7 and the DNA end casts doubt on the J call. CDR1 and CDR2 (germline): MNHNS, SASEGT. The CDR3 extends over 12 amino acids. The DNA for the CDR3 is TGTGCCAGCAGGGACAGGGTGGGCGAGCAGTACTTC. Its translation: CASRDRVGEQYF.

The chain recombines TRBV7-9 with TRBJ1-1; D is perhaps TRBD1 (5 bases). Trimming removed 3 bases from V and 11 bases from J, with 16 bases in between. This CDR3 comprises 13 residues. Germline V lookup: CDR1 SEHNR, CDR2 FQNEAQ (reference sequence). CDR3 nucleotide sequence: TGTGCCAGCAGCTTGGACACCCTGAAAGGGGCTTTCTTT. Translation gives CASSLDTLKGAFF.

The chain carries TRBV6-6 and TRBJ2-1, with TRBD2 matching 12 bases. The CDR3 has 16 amino acids. V lost 2 bases, J lost 5 bases, and 4 bases stayed unmatched. CDR1 is MNHNY, CDR2 SVGAGI, per germline (reference sequence). In DNA, the CDR3 is TGTGCCAGCAGTTACCCACTAGCGGGGGGAAACAATGAGCAGTTCTTC. Translation gives CASSYPLAGGNNEQFF.

The chain has TRBV7-3 and TRBJ2-7; D not certain. The CDR3 is 13 amino acids. Germline loops: CDR1 SGHTA, CDR2 FQGTGA. V was cut by 5 bases and J by 3 bases, with 11 bases left in between. Written as DNA, the CDR3 is TGTGCCAGCAGCCCCACCGCCAGCTACGAGCAGTACTTC. Its protein is CASSPTASYEQYF. Using reference TRBV7-3 and TRBJ2-7 for the parts outside the CDR3, the full variable domain is GAGVSQTPSNKVTEKGKYVELRCDPISGHTALYWYRQSLGQGPEFLIYFQGTGAADDSGLPNDRFFAVRPEGSVSTLKIQRTERGDSAVYLCASSPTASYEQYFGPGTRLTVT.

This chain links TRBV19 with TRBJ1-5; D might be TRBD1 (5 bases). There are 14 residues in the CDR3. Germline lookup yields CDR1 LNHDA and CDR2 SQIVND (reference sequence). The V gene lost 7 bases and the J gene lost 3 bases, with 13 bases spanning the gap. This CDR3 reads CASTAGNINQPQHF. CDR3 bases: TGTGCCAGTACCGCAGGGAATATCAATCAGCCCCAGCATTTT.

This sequence joins TRBV6-1 and TRBJ2-3; weak D call: TRBD2 (5 bases). Trimming took off 6 bases at V and 6 bases at J, with 19 bases between the two ends. Germline values: CDR1 MNHNS, CDR2 SASEGT. The CDR3 extends over 15 amino acids. The DNA for the CDR3 is TGTGCCAGCAGACGAGGACTCGTCCACCGTGATACGCAGTATTTT. Translation gives CASRRGLVHRDTQYF.

This clone was counted a few times. The V and J genes are TRBV19 and TRBJ1-5, with D perhaps matching TRBD1 (6 bases). The germline V gene encodes CDR1 LNHDA and CDR2 SQIVND (reference sequence). V dropped 9 bases and J dropped 4 bases, with 16 bases sitting between them. The CDR3 sequence is 14 residues long. DNA of the CDR3: TGTGCCAGCCGAGGGCGGGGGCTGAATCAGCCCCAGCATTTT. Its translation is CASRGRGLNQPQHF.

The chain joins TRBV27 to TRBJ1-5; 8 nucleotides agree with TRBD1. Germline V lookup: CDR1 MNHEY, CDR2 SMNVEV (reference sequence). V was clipped by 8 bases and J by 4 bases; unmatched bases: 13. The CDR3 is made up of 16 amino acids. The CDR3 DNA sequence: TGTGCCAGCCGATCCTCAGGGGGCTCGCGTAATCAGCCCCAGCATTTT. This codes for CASRSSGGSRNQPQHF.

This chain uses TRBV7-2 with TRBJ1-2; D is perhaps TRBD1 (6 bases). Germline V gives CDR1 SGHTA, CDR2 FQGNSA. CDR3 length: 16 amino acids. Trimming removed 2 bases from V and 6 bases from J, with 19 bases in between. Written as DNA, the CDR3 is TGTGCCAGCAGCTTACCTCAGGGGCTCGCCATCGATGGCTACACCTTC. It yields the protein CASSLPQGLAIDGYTF.

The genes are TRBV7-8 and TRBJ1-1; TRBD1 is a possible D gene (5 bases). Per germline, CDR1 SGHVS and CDR2 FQNEAQ. Trimming removed 1 base at V and 0 bases at J, with 9 bases between. The CDR3 is 15 amino acids. CDR3 amino acids: CASSLESGLNTEAFF. The CDR3 DNA reads as TGTGCCAGCAGCTTAGAATCAGGGCTGAACACTGAAGCTTTCTTT.

The chain carries TRBV7-3 and TRBJ2-5; the D gene is possibly TRBD2 (6 bases). The CDR3 has 16 amino acids. Trimming pared 5 bases from V and 2 bases from J, leaving 18 bases between. Germline V gene data show CDR1 as SGHTA and CDR2 as FQGTGA. DNA for the CDR3: TGTGCCAGCAGCCCAACGGTACTAGCAGGACAAGAGACCCAGTACTTC. Translating it yields CASSPTVLAGQETQYF.

The V call is TRBV7-2, the J call TRBJ2-5; TRBD1 matches 9 bases. Trimming cost V 1 base and J 2 bases; bases outside gene matches: 8. This CDR3 contains 17 residues. Germline V CDR1 and CDR2: SGHTA, FQGNSA. CDR3 residues: CASSLGRPGQGQETQYF. As DNA, the CDR3 is TGTGCCAGCAGCTTAGGGCGCCCGGGACAGGGACAAGAGACCCAGTACTTC.